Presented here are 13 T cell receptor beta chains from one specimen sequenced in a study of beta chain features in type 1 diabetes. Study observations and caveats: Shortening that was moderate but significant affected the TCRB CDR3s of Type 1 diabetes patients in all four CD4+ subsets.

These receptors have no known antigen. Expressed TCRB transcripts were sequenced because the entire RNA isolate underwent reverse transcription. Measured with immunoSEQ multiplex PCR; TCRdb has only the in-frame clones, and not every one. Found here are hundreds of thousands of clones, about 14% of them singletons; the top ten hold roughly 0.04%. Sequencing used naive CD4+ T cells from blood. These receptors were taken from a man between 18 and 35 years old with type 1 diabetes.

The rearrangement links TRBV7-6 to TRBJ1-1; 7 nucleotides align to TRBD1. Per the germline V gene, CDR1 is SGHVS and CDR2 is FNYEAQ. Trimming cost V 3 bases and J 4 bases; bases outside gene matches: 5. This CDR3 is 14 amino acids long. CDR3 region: CASSFLQGSTEAFF. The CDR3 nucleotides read TGTGCCAGCAGCTTTCTACAGGGGTCCACTGAAGCTTTCTTT.

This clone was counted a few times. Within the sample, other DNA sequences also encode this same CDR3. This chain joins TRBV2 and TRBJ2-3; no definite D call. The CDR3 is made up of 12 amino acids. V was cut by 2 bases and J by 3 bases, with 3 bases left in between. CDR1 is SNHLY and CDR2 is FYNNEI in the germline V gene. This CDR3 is CASSETTDTQYF. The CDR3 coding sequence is TGTGCCAGCAGTGAAACGACAGATACGCAGTATTTT.

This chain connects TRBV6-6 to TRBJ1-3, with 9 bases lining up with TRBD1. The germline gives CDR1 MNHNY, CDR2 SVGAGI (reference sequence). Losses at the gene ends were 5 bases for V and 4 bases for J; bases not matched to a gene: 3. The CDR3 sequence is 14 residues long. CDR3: CASSRQGVGNTIYF. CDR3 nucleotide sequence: TGTGCCAGCAGTCGACAGGGGGTCGGAAACACCATATATTTT.

The CDR3 DNA sequence: TGCAGCGTAAGACTTCACAGTGGGGGTACGGTAGTCGAGACCCAGTACTTC. Its protein product is CSVRLHSGGTVVETQYF. The genes are TRBV29-1 and TRBJ2-5; D possibly matches TRBD1 or TRBD2 (5 bases each). This CDR3 comprises 17 residues. Germline values: CDR1 SQVTM, CDR2 ANQGSEA. The ends were cut back, 6 bases at V and 5 bases at J, with 28 bases in the middle. Filled out from reference TRBV29-1 and TRBJ2-5, the complete variable domain reads SAVISQKPSRDICQRGTSLTIQCQVDSQVTMMFWYRQQPGQSLTLIATANQGSEATYESGFVIDKFPISRPNLTFSTLTVSNMSPEDSSIYLCSVRLHSGGTVVETQYFGPGTRLLVL.

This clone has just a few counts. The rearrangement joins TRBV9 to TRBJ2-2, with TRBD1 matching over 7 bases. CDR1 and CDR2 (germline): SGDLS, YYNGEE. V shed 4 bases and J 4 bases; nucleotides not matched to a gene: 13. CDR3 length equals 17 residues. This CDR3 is CASSPRVGTVSTGELFF. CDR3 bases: TGTGCCAGCAGCCCCCGCGTTGGGACAGTGAGCACCGGGGAGCTGTTTTTT.

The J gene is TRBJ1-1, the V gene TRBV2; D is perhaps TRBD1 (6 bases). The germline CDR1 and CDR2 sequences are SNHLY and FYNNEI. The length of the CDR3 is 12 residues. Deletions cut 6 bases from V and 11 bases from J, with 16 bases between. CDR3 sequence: CASSAQGSGAFF. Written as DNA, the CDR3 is TGTGCCAGCAGCGCCCAGGGGAGTGGGGCTTTCTTT.

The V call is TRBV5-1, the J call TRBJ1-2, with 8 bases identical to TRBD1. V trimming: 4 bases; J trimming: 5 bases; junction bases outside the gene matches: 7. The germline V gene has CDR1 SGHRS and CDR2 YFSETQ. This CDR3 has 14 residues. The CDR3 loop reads CASSGRTGPYGYTF. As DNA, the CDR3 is TGCGCCAGCAGCGGAAGGACAGGGCCGTATGGCTACACCTTC.

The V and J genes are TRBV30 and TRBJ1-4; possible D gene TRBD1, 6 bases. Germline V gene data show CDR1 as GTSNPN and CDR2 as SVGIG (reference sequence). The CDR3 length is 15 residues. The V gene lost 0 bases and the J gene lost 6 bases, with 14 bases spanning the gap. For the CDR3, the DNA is TGTGCCTGGAGTGTACACGGGGGCGCCTATGAAAAACTGTTTTTT. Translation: CAWSVHGGAYEKLFF.

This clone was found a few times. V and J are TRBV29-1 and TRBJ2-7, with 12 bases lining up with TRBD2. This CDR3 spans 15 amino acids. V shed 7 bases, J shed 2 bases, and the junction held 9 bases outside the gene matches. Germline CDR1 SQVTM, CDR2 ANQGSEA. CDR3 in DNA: TGCAGCGCGGAGACTCTAGCGGGAGGGGCCTACGAGCAGTACTTC. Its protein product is CSAETLAGGAYEQYF.

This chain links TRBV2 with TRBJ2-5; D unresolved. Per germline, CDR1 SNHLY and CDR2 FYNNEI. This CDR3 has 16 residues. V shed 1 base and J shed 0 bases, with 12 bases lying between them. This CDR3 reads CASSEVASGYQETQYF. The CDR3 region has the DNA TGTGCCAGCAGTGAAGTAGCCTCGGGTTACCAAGAGACCCAGTACTTC.

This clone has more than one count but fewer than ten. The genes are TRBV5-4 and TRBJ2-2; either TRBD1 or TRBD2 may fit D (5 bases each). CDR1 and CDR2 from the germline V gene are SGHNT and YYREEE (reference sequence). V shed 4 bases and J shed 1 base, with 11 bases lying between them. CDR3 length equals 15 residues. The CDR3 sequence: CASSVPGRNTGELFF. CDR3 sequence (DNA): TGTGCCAGCAGCGTACCGGGACGGAACACCGGGGAGCTGTTTTTT.

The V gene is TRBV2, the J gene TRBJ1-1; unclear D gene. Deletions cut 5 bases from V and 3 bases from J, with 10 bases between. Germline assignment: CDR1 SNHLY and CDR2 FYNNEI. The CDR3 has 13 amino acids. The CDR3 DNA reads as TGTGCCAGCAGTTTCAGACGGGACACTGAAGCTTTCTTT. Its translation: CASSFRRDTEAFF. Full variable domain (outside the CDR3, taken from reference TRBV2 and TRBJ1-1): EPEVTQTPSHQVTQMGQEVILRCVPISNHLYFYWYRQILGQKVEFLVSFYNNEISEKSEIFDDQFSVERPDGSNFTLKIRSTKLEDSAMYFCASSFRRDTEAFFGQGTRLTVV.

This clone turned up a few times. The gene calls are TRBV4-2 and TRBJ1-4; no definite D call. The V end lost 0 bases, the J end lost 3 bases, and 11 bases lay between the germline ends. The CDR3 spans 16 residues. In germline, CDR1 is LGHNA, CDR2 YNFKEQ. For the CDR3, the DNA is TGTGCCAGCAGCCAAGATTTGGGGTCAGCTAATGAAAAACTGTTTTTT. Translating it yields CASSQDLGSANEKLFF.